Listed here are 27 T cell receptor beta chains from one sample, sequenced in a study of T cell responses to AZD1222 COVID-19 vaccine. Only in-frame clones appear in the TCRdb table, and some are missing; sequencing was by immunoSEQ multiplex PCR. The sample includes some 160,000 clones, about 90% of them seen just once. The source material was peripheral blood, sampled on day 0 of AZD1222 vaccination. All receptors come from an adult in good health.

This sequence joins TRBV7-2 and TRBJ1-4; D uncertain. The CDR3 totals 14 residues. The germline gives CDR1 SGHTA, CDR2 FQGNSA. V was clipped by 3 bases and J by 8 bases, with 13 bases between them. The CDR3 nucleotides are TGTGCCAGCAGCTTCGGACCGAGGGAGGAAAAACTGTTTTTT. Encoded protein: CASSFGPREEKLFF.

This rearrangement joins TRBV5-5 to TRBJ2-7; perhaps TRBD1 as D (6 bases). The CDR3 contains 13 residues. Deletions cut 3 bases from V and 5 bases from J, with 12 bases between. Per the germline V gene, CDR1 is SGHKS and CDR2 is YYEKEE (reference sequence). The CDR3 spells CASSSTGPDEQYF. CDR3 bases: TGTGCCAGCAGCTCCACAGGGCCTGACGAGCAGTACTTC.

V and J are TRBV4-3 and TRBJ1-2; D gene ambiguous. The V gene's germline CDR1 is LGHNA and CDR2 YSLEER. The CDR3 has 14 amino acids. V lost 0 bases and J lost 8, with 13 bases in between. For the CDR3, the DNA is TGCGCCAGCAGCCAAGATATTGGGGTGAGGGGCTACACCTTC. This gives the protein CASSQDIGVRGYTF.

The genes are TRBV9 and TRBJ1-3, with D hard to call. The CDR3 consists of 14 residues. V lost 5 bases and J lost 1, with 10 bases in between. The germline gives CDR1 SGDLS, CDR2 YYNGEE. In nucleotides, the CDR3 is TGTGCCAGCAGTGTAATGGCTTCTGGAAACACCATATATTTT. Its protein is CASSVMASGNTIYF.

This chain uses TRBV9 with TRBJ1-3; D remains unclear. CDR1 and CDR2 (germline): SGDLS, YYNGEE. V lost 3 bases and J lost 0, with 10 bases in between. The CDR3 spans 15 residues. The CDR3 region has the DNA TGTGCCAGCAGCGCCCTACAGACCTCTGGAAACACCATATATTTT. It is translated as CASSALQTSGNTIYF.

This chain connects TRBV25-1 to TRBJ1-1, with D unresolved. The V gene lost 8 bases and the J gene lost 5 bases, with 18 bases spanning the gap. The length of the CDR3 is 14 residues. Germline values: CDR1 MGHDK, CDR2 SYGVNS. The CDR3 coding sequence is TGTGCCAGCCGAACCGCGGGAGGTGGGACTGAAGCTTTCTTT. It is translated as CASRTAGGGTEAFF.

The chain uses TRBV4-3 and TRBJ2-6, with TRBD1 matching over 8 bases. The junction had 7 bases not matched to a gene; V was cut back by 0 bases and J by 3 bases. Germline V gene data show CDR1 as LGHNA and CDR2 as YSLEER. CDR3 size: 18 residues. The chain's CDR3 is CASSQDLGRGLGANVLTF. The DNA for the CDR3 is TGCGCCAGCAGCCAAGATCTCGGCAGGGGGCTTGGGGCCAACGTCCTGACTTTC.

The chain combines TRBV13 with TRBJ2-3; the D is unclear. The CDR3 spans 14 residues. Germline lookup yields CDR1 PRHDT and CDR2 FYEKMQ (reference sequence). Trimming left V 10 bases short and J 0 bases short, with 14 bases between. The CDR3 nucleotides are TGTGCCACCGGCTTGCTTTCTAGCACAGATACGCAGTATTTT. Translation: CATGLLSSTDTQYF.

The chain recombines TRBV28 with TRBJ2-7; 11 nucleotides line up with TRBD2. The CDR3 extends over 19 amino acids. Germline V lookup: CDR1 MDHEN, CDR2 SYDVKM. The V and J ends lost 7 bases and 0 bases, in that order; junction bases with no gene match: 17. The CDR3 spells CASKAYPGLAERSSYEQYF. Here the CDR3 DNA reads TGTGCCAGCAAAGCGTACCCGGGACTAGCGGAAAGAAGCTCCTACGAGCAGTACTTC.

This chain joins TRBV11-3 and TRBJ2-7; D might be TRBD1 (5 bases). V was clipped by 1 base and J by 4 bases, with 11 bases between them. Germline V gene sequence: CDR1 SGHNT, CDR2 YENEEA. This CDR3 region has 14 residues. DNA for the CDR3: TGTGCCAGCAGCTTAGTCACAGGCGGTTACGAGCAGTACTTC. Translating gives CASSLVTGGYEQYF.

The chain joins TRBV5-4 to TRBJ2-5, with 9 positions matching TRBD2. Germline assignment: CDR1 SGHNT and CDR2 YYREEE (reference sequence). CDR3 length equals 14 residues. Losses at the gene ends were 7 bases for V and 3 bases for J; bases not matched to a gene: 7. CDR3 in DNA: TGTGCCAGCGCCCCGACTAGCGGAAAAGAGACCCAGTACTTC. This gives the protein CASAPTSGKETQYF.

The CDR3 DNA reads as TGTGCCATCAAGCCCGGGACAGGGGGGGGTAGCACTGAAGCTTTCTTT. It encodes CAIKPGTGGGSTEAFF. The rearrangement links TRBV10-3 to TRBJ1-1; 11 bases match TRBD1. The CDR3 covers 16 residues. In germline, CDR1 is ENHRY, CDR2 SYGVKD. With 7 bases clipped from V and 4 bases from J, the junction kept 11 bases outside the gene matches.

J is TRBJ2-1 and V is TRBV7-2; no definite D call. The CDR3 has 12 amino acids. Germline-derived CDR1 and CDR2 are SGHTA and FQGNSA. Trimming shortened V by 3 bases and J by 8 bases, and 8 bases separated the two germline ends. This CDR3 is CASSFFDDEQFF. As DNA, the CDR3 is TGTGCCAGCAGCTTCTTCGACGATGAGCAGTTCTTC.

This chain connects TRBV6-6 to TRBJ2-2; either TRBD1 or TRBD2 may fit D (5 bases each). CDR3 length equals 16 residues. Per the germline V gene, CDR1 is MNHNY and CDR2 is SVGAGI (reference sequence). The V and J ends lost 0 bases and 2 bases respectively, with 10 bases between them. Written as DNA, the CDR3 is TGTGCCAGCAGTTACTCAGCACGGGACAACACCGGGGAGCTGTTTTTT. Translated, it gives CASSYSARDNTGELFF.

The V and J genes are TRBV18 and TRBJ1-2; TRBD1 is a possible D gene (5 bases). Per germline, CDR1 KGHSH and CDR2 LQKENI. The V and J ends lost 3 bases and 1 base respectively, with 9 bases between them. The CDR3 is 14 amino acids. The CDR3 spells CASSPSGDNYGYTF. The CDR3 coding sequence is TGTGCCAGCTCACCGTCGGGGGATAACTATGGCTACACCTTC.

This chain links TRBV6-6 with TRBJ1-6; no definite D call. The V end was cut by 8 bases, the J end by 7 bases, with 12 bases between. Per the germline V gene, CDR1 is MNHNY and CDR2 is SVGAGI (reference sequence). The CDR3 loop spans 13 amino acids. The CDR3 here is CASVHRENSPLHF. The CDR3 region has the DNA TGTGCCAGCGTGCACCGGGAGAATTCACCCCTCCACTTT.

V gene TRBV10-2 combines with J gene TRBJ2-7; the D gene is possibly TRBD1 (6 bases). Germline V gives CDR1 WSHSY, CDR2 SAAADI. Trimming removed 6 bases at V and 5 bases at J, with 11 bases between. The CDR3 extends over 12 amino acids. The CDR3 sequence is CASSTGYDEQYF. The CDR3, as DNA: TGCGCCAGCAGCACAGGGTACGACGAGCAGTACTTC.

Details on this clone: Other DNA sequences of this sample code for an identical CDR3. The rearrangement joins TRBV19 to TRBJ2-7, with 9 bases aligning to TRBD1. The length of the CDR3 is 15 residues. Unmatched junction bases numbered 5, after V lost 3 bases and J lost 2 bases. Germline CDR1 reads LNHDA; CDR2 reads SQIVND (reference sequence). As DNA, the CDR3 is TGTGCCAGTAGTATTTCCGGGACAGGGACCTACGAGCAGTACTTC. Protein: CASSISGTGTYEQYF.

V usage is TRBV14 and J usage is TRBJ2-1; no firm D call. The CDR3 contains 14 residues. V was clipped by 0 bases and J by 2 bases, with 5 bases between them. The germline V gene has CDR1 SGHDN and CDR2 FVKESK. The CDR3 DNA is TGTGCCAGCAGCCAAGATGGCCCCTACAATGAGCAGTTCTTC. Protein product: CASSQDGPYNEQFF. The variable domain in full, completed from reference TRBV14 and TRBJ2-1, reads EAGVTQFPSHSVIEKGQTVTLRCDPISGHDNLYWYRRVMGKEIKFLLHFVKESKQDESGMPNNRFLAERTGGTYSTLKVQPAELEDSGVYFCASSQDGPYNEQFFGPGTRLTVL.

The chain joins TRBV30 to TRBJ2-4; 9 bases line up with TRBD1. The CDR3 is 13 residues long. Germline lookup yields CDR1 GTSNPN and CDR2 SVGIG (reference sequence). After removal of 8 bases from V and 8 bases from J, the junction contained 10 bases not matched to a gene. CDR3 region: CAGIQGAGDIQYF. For the CDR3, the DNA is TGTGCCGGTATACAGGGGGCGGGCGACATTCAGTACTTC.

The chain joins TRBV30 to TRBJ2-3, with D possibly being TRBD2 (6 bases). This CDR3 contains 13 residues. Deletions cut 2 bases from V and 5 bases from J, with 11 bases between. Germline values: CDR1 GTSNPN, CDR2 SVGIG (reference sequence). DNA of the CDR3: TGTGCCTGGAGTACGGGAGCTGAAGATACGCAGTATTTT. It specifies CAWSTGAEDTQYF.

The J gene is TRBJ1-1, the V gene TRBV4-3; no clear D. The CDR3 has 14 amino acids. The ends were cut back, 0 bases at V and 3 bases at J, with 8 bases in the middle. CDR1 and CDR2 (germline): LGHNA, YSLEER. In DNA form, the CDR3 reads TGCGCCAGCAGCCAAGAAACAGAGTACACTGAAGCTTTCTTT. Translation gives CASSQETEYTEAFF.

The chain uses TRBV6-5 and TRBJ1-3, with D perhaps matching TRBD1 (5 bases). The CDR3 is 15 residues long. Germline V gene lookup returns CDR1 MNHEY and CDR2 SVGAGI. Between the trimmed V and J ends, which lost 7 bases and 7 bases, there was a span of 20 bases. The CDR3 is CASIPSGPVRNTIYF. The CDR3 DNA reads TGTGCCAGCATCCCCTCGGGGCCCGTGAGGAACACCATATATTTT.

The chain joins TRBV5-5 to TRBJ2-7; 7 bases align to TRBD1. CDR1 and CDR2 from the germline V gene are SGHKS and YYEKEE (reference sequence). The trim removed 0 bases at V and 4 bases at J, leaving 10 bases unmatched. The CDR3 covers 16 residues. The CDR3 DNA reads as TGTGCCAGCAGCTTGGCTGGGGACAGAGGAAGGTACGAGCAGTACTTC. This codes for CASSLAGDRGRYEQYF.

For this clone: Other nucleotide sequences from this sample produce the same CDR3. The V call is TRBV6-1, the J call TRBJ1-5, with unresolved D. The CDR3 loop spans 11 amino acids. Trimming took off 3 bases at V and 7 bases at J, with 4 bases between the two ends. Germline CDR1 and CDR2: MNHNS and SASEGT. CDR3 protein: CASSDGQPQHF. CDR3 nucleotides: TGTGCCAGCAGTGATGGACAGCCCCAGCATTTT.

The CDR3 DNA reads as TGTGCCAGCAGTTTATATGGCCGAAGGGGCACTGAAGCTTTCTTT. Its translation is CASSLYGRRGTEAFF. The chain carries TRBV28 and TRBJ1-1; tentative D call: TRBD1 (5 bases). V gave up 1 base and J gave up 4 bases, with 13 bases separating them. CDR1 and CDR2 from the germline V gene are MDHEN and SYDVKM. This CDR3 region has 15 residues.

This clone was counted once. V gene TRBV5-6 combines with J gene TRBJ1-2, with D unresolved. The CDR3 is 15 amino acids. CDR1 and CDR2 (germline): SGHDT, YYEEEE. V was clipped by 1 base and J by 8 bases, with 18 bases between them. DNA of the CDR3: TGTGCCAGCAGCTTGTCGGGCAGCGATATAACGGGCTACACCTTC. This translates into CASSLSGSDITGYTF.